This T cell receptor (beta chain) derives from a study of beta chain features in type 1 diabetes. Findings and caveats of the study: At VDJ recombination sites, type 1 diabetes patients had fewer insertions and more deleted nucleotides.

This clone was picked up a small number of times. Its matching antigen is unknown. Of the isolated RNA, all was reverse transcribed, and so the sequenced material was expressed TCRB transcripts. Data came from immunoSEQ multiplex PCR; TCRdb stores just in-frame clones and leaves some out. The repertoire holds 330,000 or so clones, with roughly 21% as singletons. The source is a woman aged 18-35 years in good health. The material sequenced was naive CD4+ T cells from blood.

CDR3 nucleotides: TGTGCCAGCAGCTTAACCGGGACATCGTACGAGCAGTACTTC. Amino acid sequence: CASSLTGTSYEQYF. The gene calls are TRBV7-2 and TRBJ2-7; D is possibly TRBD1 (6 bases). The CDR3 has 14 amino acids. Germline lookup yields CDR1 SGHTA and CDR2 FQGNSA. The germline V and J ends were trimmed by 2 bases and 4 bases, with 12 bases remaining between them.